Listed here are 15 T cell receptor beta chains from one sample, sequenced in a study of OX40 agonist ivuxolimab in advanced cancers. Profiling relied on immunoSEQ multiplex PCR, and the TCRdb table lists in-frame clones only, not all of them. The table records about 83,000 clones, around 84% of them present only once. The specimen comprised CD4+ or CD8+ T cells sorted from blood, sampled in a trial of the OX40 agonist ivuxolimab. These receptors all stem from an adult with an advanced solid tumor such as melanoma, head and neck, liver or kidney cancer.

This clone was observed a few times. The V call is TRBV7-6, the J call TRBJ1-6; a weak D match, TRBD1 (6 bases). The CDR3 covers 15 residues. CDR1 and CDR2 from the germline V gene are SGHVS and FNYEAQ. With 2 bases removed from V and 6 bases from J, the gap between germline ends came to 11 bases. CDR3 nucleotide sequence: TGTGCCAGCAGCTTACTTCTCAGGGGTAATTCACCCCTCCACTTT. Protein sequence: CASSLLLRGNSPLHF.

This CDR3 reads CASSRANTQYF. CDR3 DNA: TGTGCCAGCAGCAGGGCGAATACGCAGTATTTT. The chain uses TRBV2 and TRBJ2-3; TRBD1 might be the D (5 bases). Germline values: CDR1 SNHLY, CDR2 FYNNEI. This CDR3 has 11 amino acids. The V end lost 6 bases, the J end lost 7 bases, and 8 bases lay between the germline ends.

This chain links TRBV18 with TRBJ2-1, with 8 bases identical to TRBD1. CDR1 and CDR2 from the germline V gene are KGHSH and LQKENI. This CDR3 has 19 residues. V gave up 1 base and J gave up 1 base; unmatched junction bases: 12. CDR3 in amino acids: CASSPLLELRQGSYNEQFF. CDR3 bases: TGTGCCAGCTCACCACTATTGGAGTTAAGACAGGGGTCCTACAATGAGCAGTTCTTC.

The chain has TRBV2 and TRBJ1-2; TRBD1 is a possible D gene (5 bases). V gave up 0 bases and J gave up 7 bases, with 15 bases separating them. The CDR3 has 15 residues. Per germline, CDR1 SNHLY and CDR2 FYNNEI. This chain's CDR3 is CASSEALGGAGGYTF. The CDR3 DNA sequence: TGTGCCAGCAGTGAAGCGCTCGGAGGGGCAGGTGGCTACACCTTC.

This sequence joins TRBV28 and TRBJ1-2, with TRBD1 matching 10 bases. CDR3 length: 14 residues. The ends lost 5 bases at V and 5 bases at J; junction bases unmatched: 5. Germline V gene lookup returns CDR1 MDHEN and CDR2 SYDVKM. The CDR3 reads CASSRGQGVYGYTF. CDR3 bases: TGTGCCAGCAGTCGTGGACAGGGGGTGTATGGCTACACCTTC.

The chain carries TRBV27 and TRBJ1-2, with D hard to call. The germline CDR1 and CDR2 sequences are MNHEY and SMNVEV (reference sequence). The germline V and J ends were trimmed by 6 bases and 2 bases, with 13 bases remaining between them. CDR3 length: 14 residues. This CDR3 is CASRGMTVNYGYTF. CDR3 coding DNA: TGTGCCAGCAGGGGGATGACGGTGAACTATGGCTACACCTTC.

The V call is TRBV19, the J call TRBJ1-2, with 7 nucleotides matching TRBD1. The germline gives CDR1 LNHDA, CDR2 SQIVND (reference sequence). This CDR3 contains 14 residues. With V trimmed by 1 base and J by 6 bases, 5 bases remained unmatched. CDR3 loop: CASSIAGQIHGYTF. In DNA form, the CDR3 reads TGTGCCAGTAGTATAGCGGGACAGATCCATGGCTACACCTTC.

A word on this clone: This CDR3 is also generated by other DNA sequences in the sample. This sequence joins TRBV7-9 and TRBJ2-7; 7 bases map to TRBD1. This CDR3 spans 17 amino acids. Germline CDR1 reads SEHNR; CDR2 reads FQNEAQ (reference sequence). V was pared by 5 bases and J by 1 base, with 14 bases of the junction left unmatched. The chain's CDR3 is CASSPTTGTDPSYEQYF. DNA for the CDR3: TGTGCCAGCAGCCCAACGACCGGGACAGATCCTTCCTACGAGCAGTACTTC.

The rearrangement joins TRBV5-6 to TRBJ2-3; 10 nucleotides align to TRBD1. The CDR3 extends over 15 amino acids. CDR1 and CDR2 from the germline V gene are SGHDT and YYEEEE. V lost 4 bases to trimming and J lost 0 bases; unmatched junction nucleotides: 2. CDR3 bases: TGTGCCAGCAGCCGACAGGGGGCCAGCACAGATACGCAGTATTTT. This translates into CASSRQGASTDTQYF.

CDR3 region: CASSWDRVGDTEAFF. The CDR3 DNA follows: TGCGCCAGCAGCTGGGACAGGGTTGGAGACACTGAAGCTTTCTTT. J is TRBJ1-1 and V is TRBV5-1, with 9 bases aligning to TRBD1. CDR1 is SGHRS, CDR2 YFSETQ, per germline. J gave up 3 bases and V 3 bases, and 6 bases lay outside the gene matches. CDR3 size: 15 residues.

The count of this clone is one. The rearrangement uses TRBV5-6 and TRBJ1-4, with 9 nucleotides matching TRBD1. In germline, CDR1 is SGHDT, CDR2 YYEEEE. The ends lost 4 bases at V and 8 bases at J; junction bases unmatched: 9. The CDR3 runs to 15 residues. The DNA of the CDR3 is TGTGCCAGCAGCCTGCTGACAGGGGGAAGGGAAAAACTGTTTTTT. It is translated as CASSLLTGGREKLFF.

The chain combines TRBV4-3 with TRBJ2-7, with D maybe TRBD1 (5 bases). This CDR3 is built from 15 residues. CDR1 is LGHNA, CDR2 YSLEER, per germline. V was trimmed by 4 bases and J by 0 bases, leaving 13 bases between them. In DNA, the CDR3 is TGCGCCAGCAGCCCGCAGGGATCGAGCTCCTACGAGCAGTACTTC. The encoded protein is CASSPQGSSSYEQYF.

This clone was seen a few times. This sequence joins TRBV25-1 and TRBJ2-7; 9 bases are shared with TRBD1. V was pared by 1 base and J by 2 bases, with 6 bases of the junction left unmatched. The CDR3 has 16 residues. CDR1 and CDR2 (germline): MGHDK, SYGVNS. CDR3 DNA sequence: TGTGCCAGCAGTGAATCCGGGACAGGGAATCCCTACGAGCAGTACTTC. Translated, it gives CASSESGTGNPYEQYF.

The chain couples TRBV19 to TRBJ1-2; 11 positions match TRBD1. Trimming removed 5 bases from V and 5 bases from J; junction bases left unmatched: 4. This CDR3 comprises 14 residues. Germline loops: CDR1 LNHDA, CDR2 SQIVND (reference sequence). CDR3 protein: CASSADRGRYGYTF. The CDR3 nucleotides are TGTGCCAGTAGTGCGGACAGGGGGCGTTATGGCTACACCTTC.

V is TRBV5-5 and J is TRBJ1-2; D perhaps matches TRBD1 (5 bases). Deletions cut 0 bases from V and 6 bases from J, with 15 bases between. Germline assignment: CDR1 SGHKS and CDR2 YYEKEE (reference sequence). The CDR3 is 15 residues long. The CDR3 nucleotides read TGTGCCAGCAGCTTGGGCCGGCAGGACAAGGATGGCTACACCTTC. As protein: CASSLGRQDKDGYTF.